A selection of T cell receptor beta chains follows, all from one sample in a study of blood T cell repertoires in COVID-19. Only in-frame clones appear in the TCRdb table, and some are missing; sequencing was by immunoSEQ multiplex PCR. The profile shows some 150,000 clones, around 80% of them singletons. The sample comprised PBMCs or T cells enriched from blood (not recorded which). Source of these receptors: a woman aged 50 to 60 who had recovered from COVID-19. The CDR3 runs from the conserved cysteine through the conserved F or W. A D gene is named only where the DNA matches it firmly. Where a row states a size, it is once, few, many or the class of an expanded clone; other rows omit it.

TRBV29-1	-	-	TRBJ1-2	CSVEDLQGYGYTF	TGCAGCGTTGAAGATCTTCAGGGCTATGGCTACACCTTC
TRBV3-1/TRBV3-2	-	few	TRBJ1-3	CASPSFTGSSGNTIYF	TGTGCCAGCCCTTCATTCACAGGGTCTTCTGGAAACACCATATATTTT
TRBV28	TRBD2	-	TRBJ2-5	CASSPIAGQETQYF	TGTGCCAGCAGCCCTATAGCGGGACAAGAGACCCAGTACTTC
TRBV25-1	-	-	TRBJ1-2	CASSELQGLYGYTF	TGTGCCAGCAGTGAGTTGCAGGGTCTCTATGGCTACACCTTC
TRBV29-1	-	-	TRBJ1-2	CSVESGDLDGYTF	TGCAGCGTTGAAAGCGGAGACTTAGATGGCTACACCTTC
TRBV18	-	-	TRBJ1-2	CASSPPGFIRVSNGYTF	TGTGCCAGCTCACCACCAGGATTCATCAGGGTATCAAATGGCTACACCTTC
TRBV2	-	-	TRBJ1-4	CASTVQGELFF	TGTGCCAGCACCGTACAGGGCGAACTGTTTTTT
TRBV28	-	-	TRBJ2-7	CATRTGSYEQYF	TGTGCCACCCGCACAGGGTCCTACGAGCAGTACTTC
TRBV5-8	TRBD1	-	TRBJ2-7	CASPRQGVSYEQYF	TGTGCCTCTCCTAGACAGGGAGTCTCCTACGAGCAGTACTTC
TRBV5-1	-	-	TRBJ2-5	CASRSGMETQYF	TGCGCCAGCAGGTCAGGGATGGAGACCCAGTACTTC
TRBV14	-	-	TRBJ1-2	CASSQDWRGVDYGYTF	TGTGCCAGCAGCCAGGATTGGAGAGGAGTTGACTATGGCTACACCTTC
TRBV28	TRBD1	once	TRBJ1-2	CASRPTGTGGWTF	TGTGCCAGCAGACCCACTGGGACAGGGGGTTGGACCTTC
TRBV12-3/TRBV12-4	TRBD1	-	TRBJ1-5	CASSRDRDQPQHF	TGTGCCAGCAGTAGGGACAGGGACCAGCCCCAGCATTTT
TRBV2	TRBD1	-	TRBJ1-4	CASTWDRANEKLFF	TGTGCCAGCACCTGGGACAGGGCGAATGAAAAACTGTTTTTT
TRBV5-1	-	-	TRBJ1-4	CASTPGSATNEKLFF	TGCGCCAGCACCCCCGGGAGTGCAACTAATGAAAAACTGTTTTTT
TRBV10-1	TRBD1	few	TRBJ2-2	CASAGQGRGELFF	TGCGCCAGCGCGGGACAGGGGAGAGGGGAGCTGTTTTTT
TRBV3-1/TRBV3-2	-	few	TRBJ1-5	CASSQDLGGYQPQHF	TGTGCCAGCAGCCAAGATCTTGGGGGGTATCAGCCCCAGCATTTT
TRBV28	-	-	TRBJ2-1	CASTPSGYYNEQFF	TGTGCCAGCACCCCCAGCGGGTACTACAATGAGCAGTTCTTC
TRBV3-1/TRBV3-2	TRBD1	-	TRBJ1-1	CASSRQGPNTEAFF	TGTGCCAGCAGCCGACAGGGTCCGAACACTGAAGCTTTCTTT
TRBV6-1	TRBD2	many	TRBJ2-1	CASSEIAGPDEQFF	TGTGCCAGCAGTGAAATAGCGGGGCCGGATGAGCAGTTCTTC
TRBV7-9	-	-	TRBJ2-7	CASSFTWMEGSYEQYF	TGTGCCAGCAGCTTTACGTGGATGGAGGGCTCCTACGAGCAGTACTTC
TRBV2	-	-	TRBJ1-5	CASRGDTVYSNQPQHF	TGTGCCAGCAGAGGGGACACCGTTTATAGCAATCAGCCCCAGCATTTT
TRBV12-3/TRBV12-4	-	-	TRBJ1-4	CASTSDTNEKLFF	TGTGCCAGCACCTCGGACACGAATGAAAAACTGTTTTTT
TRBV28	TRBD1	-	TRBJ1-2	CASLTGANYGYTF	TGTGCCAGCCTGACAGGGGCTAACTATGGCTACACCTTC
TRBV11-2	TRBD1	few	TRBJ2-5	CASSLDLGTGVKLQYF	TGTGCCAGCAGCTTAGATCTTGGGACAGGCGTTAAGCTCCAGTACTTC
TRBV18	-	-	TRBJ1-6	CASSQQGEGSPLHF	TGTGCCAGCTCACAACAGGGCGAAGGATCACCCCTCCACTTT
TRBV18	TRBD1	-	TRBJ2-3	CASSPLGQGKFAGTDTQYF	TGTGCCAGCTCACCCCTTGGACAGGGGAAGTTCGCCGGCACAGATACGCAGTATTTT
TRBV28	-	-	TRBJ1-3	CASSLVTGSKFSSGNTIYF	TGTGCCAGCAGTTTAGTCACAGGCTCCAAATTTAGCTCTGGAAACACCATATATTTT
TRBV4-1	-	once	TRBJ1-4	CASSQQVSGEKLFF	TGCGCCAGCAGCCAACAAGTATCGGGGGAAAAACTGTTTTTT
TRBV3-1/TRBV3-2	TRBD1	-	TRBJ2-1	CASSPPSRRIGGAPYNEQFF	TGTGCCAGCAGCCCCCCAAGCCGAAGAATAGGGGGCGCGCCCTACAATGAGCAGTTCTTC
TRBV18	-	-	TRBJ1-5	CASSQETNQPQHF	TGTGCCAGCTCACAGGAGACTAATCAGCCCCAGCATTTT
TRBV5-5	TRBD1	-	TRBJ2-5	CASSDARTGVETQYF	TGTGCCAGCAGCGACGCCCGGACAGGGGTCGAGACCCAGTACTTC
TRBV28	TRBD1	-	TRBJ1-2	CASIDRGPNYGYTF	TGTGCCAGCATCGATAGGGGGCCAAACTATGGCTACACCTTC
TRBV5-1	TRBD1	-	TRBJ1-1	CASSLAGTGEEQAFF	TGCGCCAGCAGCTTGGCCGGGACAGGGGAGGAACAAGCTTTCTTT
TRBV5-1	-	-	TRBJ2-5	CASSLVTDQETQYF	TGCGCCAGCAGCTTGGTAACAGACCAAGAGACCCAGTACTTC
TRBV6-5	TRBD1	-	TRBJ1-2	CASSSGTEFYGYTF	TGTGCCAGCAGTTCCGGGACAGAGTTCTATGGCTACACCTTC
TRBV5-4	-	few	TRBJ1-2	CASSFSEGYTF	TGTGCCAGCAGCTTCTCCGAGGGCTACACCTTC
TRBV11-2	-	-	TRBJ1-4	CASSSGDALGEKLFF	TGTGCCAGCAGCTCGGGGGACGCTTTGGGGGAAAAACTGTTTTTT
TRBV6-6	TRBD2	-	TRBJ2-3	CASSYSLAGGQDTQYF	TGTGCCAGCAGTTACTCGCTAGCGGGGGGGCAAGATACGCAGTATTTT
TRBV12-5	-	-	TRBJ2-1	CASGFSVYNEQFF	TGTGCTAGTGGTTTCTCAGTGTACAATGAGCAGTTCTTC
TRBV5-4	TRBD1	-	TRBJ1-1	CASSKPGQVGSEAFF	TGTGCCAGCAGTAAGCCAGGACAGGTAGGATCTGAAGCTTTCTTT
TRBV7-9	TRBD1	few	TRBJ2-1	CASSIRQGGVRQFF	TGTGCCAGCAGCATCAGACAGGGGGGGGTACGGCAGTTCTTC
TRBV4-1	TRBD1	-	TRBJ2-7	CASSQARTGASYEQYF	TGCGCCAGCAGCCAAGCAAGGACAGGGGCGTCCTACGAGCAGTACTTC
TRBV14	-	-	TRBJ1-1	CASSQDRSTEAFF	TGTGCCAGCAGCCAAGATCGGAGCACTGAAGCTTTCTTT
TRBV28	-	-	TRBJ1-1	CASKGSALRRTEAFF	TGTGCCAGCAAAGGGTCAGCCCTCCGGAGGACTGAAGCTTTCTTT
TRBV5-1	-	-	TRBJ1-2	CASSLAGRGVRGYTF	TGCGCCAGCAGCTTGGCGGGCAGGGGTGTTCGAGGCTACACCTTC
TRBV20-1	-	few	TRBJ2-6	CSPVVANVLTF	TGCAGTCCCGTTGTCGCCAACGTCCTGACTTTC
TRBV18	-	-	TRBJ2-1	CASSPVGSNEQFF	TGTGCCAGCTCACCGGTCGGGTCCAATGAGCAGTTCTTC
TRBV15	-	-	TRBJ1-1	CATSRGQTTTEAFF	TGTGCCACCAGCAGAGGGCAGACTACCACTGAAGCTTTCTTT
TRBV19	TRBD1	once	TRBJ2-7	CASSRDRSGYEQYF	TGTGCCAGTAGTCGGGACAGGTCGGGCTACGAGCAGTACTTC
TRBV23-1	TRBD1	-	TRBJ1-5	CASTQVWDRECANQPQHF	TGCGCCAGCACCCAGGTTTGGGACAGGGAGTGTGCTAATCAGCCCCAGCATTTT
TRBV11-2	-	-	TRBJ1-2	CASSLDNLVDYGYTF	TGTGCCAGCAGCTTAGATAACCTCGTAGACTATGGCTACACCTTC
TRBV5-4	TRBD2	-	TRBJ2-3	CASSRGGASSTDTQYF	TGTGCCAGCAGCCGGGGGGGGGCCTCTAGCACAGATACGCAGTATTTT
TRBV6-1	-	-	TRBJ2-7	CASSESVSYEQYF	TGTGCCAGCAGTGAAAGCGTTTCCTACGAGCAGTACTTC
TRBV7-9	-	once	TRBJ2-4	CASSFTRDKNIQYF	TGTGCCAGCAGCTTTACCCGGGACAAAAACATTCAGTACTTC
TRBV27	TRBD1	few	TRBJ1-6	CASTYLGQGSNSPLHF	TGTGCCAGCACCTACCTAGGACAGGGATCAAATTCACCCCTCCACTTT
TRBV6-5	-	-	TRBJ2-3	CASSFGDTQYF	TGTGCCAGCAGTTTCGGAGATACGCAGTATTTT
TRBV7-2	-	few	TRBJ1-1	CASSLDRVRTEAFF	TGTGCCAGCAGCTTAGACAGGGTCAGGACTGAAGCTTTCTTT